These 26 T cell receptor beta chains share one sample of origin, sequenced in a study of blood T cells in healthy people across ages (dated by TCRdb to about 2015). To prepare the library, 5' RACE was applied. The listed sequencing device is Illumina HiSeq 2500. A second roughly 7 to 11 cycle PCR used a sample-barcoded 5' primer and a J-beta primer mix. The raw public reads went through TCRdb reprocessing: fastp at Q25, MiXCR clone calling, in-frame beta chains kept. Rows merge per CDR3 protein into single entries with the most common DNA and genes. For this sample the table gives roughly 800,000 distinct CDR3 sequences, of which roughly 50% were detected only once. Around 20% of the sample belongs to the ten largest clones. Sequencing was done on a sample of blood. The receptors stem from a man aged 25 to 40 in good health.

This clonotype was recorded once. V usage is TRBV25-1 and J usage is TRBJ2-1; 7 positions agree with TRBD1. Germline V gene data show CDR1 as MGHDK and CDR2 as SYGVNS. CDR3 size: 14 residues. Trimming took 3 bases from V and 5 from J; bases not matched to a gene: 4. The CDR3 is CASSDPTGDNEQFF. The CDR3, as DNA: TGTGCCAGCAGTGATCCTACAGGGGACAATGAGCAGTTCTTC.

The J gene is TRBJ2-7, the V gene TRBV10-3, with TRBD2 matching 7 bases. In germline, CDR1 is ENHRY, CDR2 SYGVKD. The CDR3 spans 15 residues. V was clipped by 5 bases and J by 5 bases; unmatched bases: 12. The CDR3 protein is CAISPPGAGVNEQYF. In nucleotides, the CDR3 is TGTGCCATCAGTCCACCCGGGGCGGGGGTTAACGAGCAGTACTTC.

The chain employs TRBV7-8 and TRBJ2-1, with TRBD2 as a possible D gene (6 bases). The CDR3 contains 15 residues. Germline-derived CDR1 and CDR2 are SGHVS and FQNEAQ. V lost 5 bases, J lost 5 bases, and 16 bases lay in between. The CDR3, as DNA: TGTGCCAGCAGCGGCGGGTGGAGGGAACACAATGAGCAGTTCTTC. This encodes CASSGGWREHNEQFF.

The rearrangement uses TRBV10-3 and TRBJ2-3; D tentatively fits TRBD1 or TRBD2 (5 bases each). The germline V gene has CDR1 ENHRY and CDR2 SYGVKD. V lost 2 bases and J 0 bases, leaving 9 bases between the germline ends. The CDR3 has 15 amino acids. For the CDR3, the DNA is TGTGCCATCAGTGAGGGGGACCGAAGCACAGATACGCAGTATTTT. It encodes CAISEGDRSTDTQYF.

The chain joins TRBV29-1 to TRBJ2-4; TRBD2 might be the D (8 bases). The end of the DNA fits TRBJ2-7 better, so the J call may be wrong. There are 12 residues in the CDR3. Looked up from germline, CDR1 is SQVTM and CDR2 is ANQGSEA. CDR3 coding DNA: TGCAGCGCGGGACTAGGGGGCCACGAGCAGTACTTC. This encodes CSAGLGGHEQYF.

The chain is built from TRBV12-3 or TRBV12-4 and TRBJ1-6; D is unresolved. Trimming removed 3 bases from V and 7 bases from J, with 10 bases in between. CDR3 length: 14 residues. In DNA form, the CDR3 reads TGTGCCAGCAGTTTGGCTTCCCCGAATTCACCCCTCCACTTT. Its translation is CASSLASPNSPLHF.

This clonotype was seen a few times. The gene calls are TRBV6-5 and TRBJ2-5; D is uncertain. The CDR3 sequence is 12 residues long. Per the germline V gene, CDR1 is MNHEY and CDR2 is SVGAGI. Trimming took off 5 bases at V and 7 bases at J, with 11 bases between the two ends. CDR3 coding DNA: TGTGCCAGCAGTGCTACCGGTGCGACCCAGTACTTC. Its translation: CASSATGATQYF.

This rearrangement joins TRBV18 to TRBJ2-5; D is unresolved. The CDR3 covers 14 residues. The V end lost 5 bases, the J end lost 0 bases, and 10 bases lay between the germline ends. Per the germline V gene, CDR1 is KGHSH and CDR2 is LQKENI. In DNA form, the CDR3 reads TGTGCCAGCTCAGCGCTGGAATACCAAGAGACCCAGTACTTC. Its protein is CASSALEYQETQYF.

This clonotype appeared many times. The V call is TRBV28, the J call TRBJ2-7, with D uncertain. Germline V gene lookup returns CDR1 MDHEN and CDR2 SYDVKM. The V end lost 2 bases, the J end lost 4 bases, and 3 bases lay between the germline ends. This CDR3 contains 11 residues. The CDR3, as DNA: TGTGCCAGCAGTTTACAGTACGAGCAGTACTTC. Translation: CASSLQYEQYF.

The chain links TRBV29-1 to TRBJ1-1; no definite D call. Trimming took off 4 bases at V and 3 bases at J, with 9 bases between the two ends. Per germline, CDR1 SQVTM and CDR2 ANQGSEA. The CDR3 is 12 amino acids. CDR3 bases: TGCAGCGTTGGCAGGAGTCACACTGAAGCTTTCTTT. It encodes CSVGRSHTEAFF.

This chain joins TRBV29-1 and TRBJ2-3; a weak D match, TRBD2 (5 bases). The CDR3 length is 13 residues. Trimming pared 6 bases from V and 4 bases from J, leaving 14 bases between. Germline values: CDR1 SQVTM, CDR2 ANQGSEA. The CDR3 spells CSVAGAGSDTQYF. The CDR3 bases are TGCAGCGTGGCTGGTGCGGGTTCAGATACGCAGTATTTT.

The chain has TRBV5-1 and TRBJ1-1; 8 bases fit TRBD1. Germline CDR1 SGHRS, CDR2 YFSETQ. This CDR3 is built from 14 residues. Unmatched junction bases numbered 5, after V lost 4 bases and J lost 3 bases. The CDR3 reads CASSPGQGHTEAFF. The CDR3 DNA is TGCGCCAGCAGCCCTGGACAGGGTCACACTGAAGCTTTCTTT.

A word on this clonotype: This likely comes from a read error, as the CDR3 has no conserved phenylalanine or tryptophan at its end. V usage is TRBV5-1 and J usage is TRBJ2-7, with 7 bases that match TRBD1. The J call may be incorrect, as the DNA end agrees better with TRBJ2-5. The CDR3 has 15 amino acids. CDR1 and CDR2 from the germline V gene are SGHRS and YFSETQ. The CDR3 sequence is CASSHGTATLETQYI. The CDR3 DNA reads as TGCGCCAGCAGCCACGGGACAGCCACCTTGGAGACCCAGTACATC.

The V call is TRBV7-2, the J call TRBJ2-7; TRBD1 matches 7 bases. The germline gives CDR1 SGHTA, CDR2 FQGNSA. V lost 3 bases to trimming and J lost 5 bases; unmatched junction nucleotides: 7. The CDR3 totals 14 residues. The CDR3 DNA sequence: TGTGCCAGCAGCTTCCTCGGGACAGTGGACGAGCAGTACTTC. As protein: CASSFLGTVDEQYF.

CDR3 region: CASSVVGTANNEQFF. The CDR3 DNA sequence: TGTGCCAGCAGCGTAGTCGGGACAGCAAACAATGAGCAGTTCTTC. The rearrangement joins TRBV9 to TRBJ2-1, with TRBD1 matching over 7 bases. V trimming: 0 bases; J trimming: 5 bases; junction bases outside the gene matches: 5. The CDR3 is 15 residues long. CDR1 is SGDLS, CDR2 YYNGEE, per germline.

This chain uses TRBV5-1 with TRBJ2-3; D gene uncertain. Germline loops: CDR1 SGHRS, CDR2 YFSETQ. V was pared by 1 base and J by 3 bases, with 9 bases between. The CDR3 runs 14 residues. CDR3 nucleotides: TGCGCCAGCAGCTTGCAGGCGACGACAGATACGCAGTATTTT. This encodes CASSLQATTDTQYF. Filled out from reference TRBV5-1 and TRBJ2-3, the complete variable domain reads KAGVTQTPRYLIKTRGQQVTLSCSPISGHRSVSWYQQTPGQGLQFLFEYFSETQRNKGNFPGRFSGRQFSNSRSEMNVSTLELGDSALYLCASSLQATTDTQYFGPGTRLTVL.

This clonotype was found many times. The chain joins TRBV20-1 to TRBJ2-3, with D possibly matching TRBD1 (6 bases). The V end lost 5 bases, the J end lost 2 bases, and 11 bases lay between the germline ends. Germline lookup yields CDR1 DFQATT and CDR2 SNEGSKA (reference sequence). The CDR3 contains 13 residues. The CDR3 nucleotides are TGCAGTGCTGGGGACACCTTCACAGATACGCAGTATTTT. This translates into CSAGDTFTDTQYF.

This clonotype was observed a handful of times. The genes are TRBV12-3 or TRBV12-4 and TRBJ1-2; unclear D gene. This CDR3 spans 13 amino acids. Trimming took 6 bases from V and 7 from J, leaving 15 bases between them. CDR3 in amino acids: CASSADGRAGYTF. The CDR3 DNA sequence: TGTGCCAGCAGCGCAGATGGTAGGGCTGGCTACACCTTC.

The chain employs TRBV7-2 and TRBJ2-5; 8 bases match TRBD1. This CDR3 is built from 13 residues. Germline CDR1 SGHTA, CDR2 FQGNSA. Trimming at V came to 4 bases and at J to 3 bases, leaving 1 base not matched to a gene. The CDR3 sequence: CASSWTGKETQYF. In nucleotides, the CDR3 is TGTGCCAGCAGCTGGACAGGGAAAGAGACCCAGTACTTC.

CDR3 region: CASSFVGEWETQYF. The DNA for the CDR3 is TGTGCCAGCAGCTTTGTGGGGGAGTGGGAGACCCAGTACTTC. The chain links TRBV7-9 to TRBJ2-7; possibly TRBD1 or TRBD2 for D (5 bases each). The J call may be wrong; the DNA end is better matched by TRBJ2-5. The CDR3 is 14 residues long. Germline CDR1 reads SEHNR; CDR2 reads FQNEAQ (reference sequence).

CDR3 sequence (DNA): TGTGCCAGCAGTGGACTCAGGGTTCGGGAGACCCAGTACTTC. Amino acids: CASSGLRVRETQYF. J is TRBJ2-7 and V is TRBV25-1; TRBD1 might be the D (5 bases). TRBJ2-5 explains the end of the DNA better; the J call may be wrong. Germline CDR1 MGHDK, CDR2 SYGVNS. The CDR3 sequence is 14 residues long.

The rearrangement links TRBV6-2 or TRBV6-3 to TRBJ1-1; a weak D match, TRBD1 (6 bases). CDR1 is MNHEY and CDR2 is SVGEGT in the germline V gene. Trimming took 2 bases from V and 3 from J, leaving 7 bases between them. The CDR3 is 13 residues long. Here the CDR3 DNA reads TGTGCCAGCAGTTACCACAGGGACACTGAAGCTTTCTTT. Translating it yields CASSYHRDTEAFF.

This clonotype was seen ten or more times. The chain is built from TRBV18 and TRBJ2-6, with D maybe TRBD2 (5 bases). V was cut by 2 bases and J by 1 base, with 9 bases left in between. This CDR3 is 16 amino acids long. The germline CDR1 and CDR2 sequences are KGHSH and LQKENI. The CDR3 sequence is CASSPGGWSGANVLTF. CDR3 nucleotides: TGTGCCAGCTCACCAGGAGGATGGTCTGGGGCCAACGTCCTGACTTTC. The variable domain in full, with the rest retrieved from reference TRBV18 and TRBJ2-6, is NAGVMQNPRHLVRRRGQEARLRCSPMKGHSHVYWYRQLPEEGLKFMVYLQKENIIDESGMPKERFSAEFPKEGPSILRIQQVVRGDSAAYFCASSPGGWSGANVLTFGAGSRLTVL.

The chain carries TRBV4-1 and TRBJ2-2; 8 positions match TRBD1. The CDR3 spans 18 residues. V lost 3 bases to trimming and J lost 1 base; unmatched junction nucleotides: 10. The germline gives CDR1 MGHRA, CDR2 YSYEKL. The CDR3 here is CASSHGPPGQGNTGELFF. CDR3 nucleotide sequence: TGCGCCAGCAGCCATGGGCCCCCCGGACAGGGGAACACCGGGGAGCTGTTTTTT.

The chain recombines TRBV6-5 with TRBJ2-7, with 8 bases lining up with TRBD1. The CDR3 contains 15 residues. J lost 5 bases, V lost 2 bases, and 8 bases had no gene match. CDR1 MNHEY and CDR2 SVGAGI come from the germline V gene. The CDR3 DNA sequence: TGTGCCAGCAGTTACGGTACAGGGGGTACCGACGAGCAGTACTTC. Translation gives CASSYGTGGTDEQYF.

The V and J genes are TRBV5-5 and TRBJ1-1; D is uncertain. The germline V and J ends were trimmed by 3 bases and 3 bases, with 6 bases remaining between them. In germline, CDR1 is SGHKS, CDR2 YYEKEE (reference sequence). This CDR3 contains 12 residues. The CDR3 sequence: CASSSQDTEAFF. As DNA, the CDR3 is TGTGCCAGCAGCTCCCAGGACACTGAAGCTTTCTTT.